Described below is a single T cell receptor beta chain sequence and its context. The data originate from a study of memory CD4+ T cells and cytomegalovirus serostatus. Study-level information: This sample comes from healthy Belgian adults, under 10 CMV seropositive, some 22 seronegative.

Single viable CD3+CD4+CD8-CD45RO+ cells were sorted as the memory CD4+ T cells. Positive selection with CD4 microbeads enriched total CD4+ T cells. Per the germline V gene, CDR1 is MNHNS and CDR2 is SASEGT. The CDR3 runs 15 residues. Trimming shortened V by 8 bases and J by 8 bases, and 19 bases separated the two germline ends. Measured with immunoSEQ multiplex PCR; TCRdb has only the in-frame clones, and not every one. The sample lists more than 45,000 clones; 70% to 85% were seen once. Sequencing input: memory CD4+ T cells from blood. J is TRBJ1-6 and V is TRBV6-1; D is undetermined. This receptor was obtained from an adult in good health and CMV-seronegative. DNA of the CDR3: TGTGCCAGCGGTCGGGAATCGGACGGATATTCACCCCTCCACTTT. This encodes CASGRESDGYSPLHF.